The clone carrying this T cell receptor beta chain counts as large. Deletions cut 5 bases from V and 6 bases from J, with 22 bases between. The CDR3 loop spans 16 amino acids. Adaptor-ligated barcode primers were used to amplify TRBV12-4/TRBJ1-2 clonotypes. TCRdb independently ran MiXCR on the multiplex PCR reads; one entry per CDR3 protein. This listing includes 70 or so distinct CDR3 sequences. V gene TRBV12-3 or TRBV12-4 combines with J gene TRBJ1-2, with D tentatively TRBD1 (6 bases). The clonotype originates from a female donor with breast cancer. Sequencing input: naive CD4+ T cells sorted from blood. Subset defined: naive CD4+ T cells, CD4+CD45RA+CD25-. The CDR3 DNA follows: TGTGCCAGCAGTACCACCTCCGGGACAAGGATACATGGCTACACCTTC. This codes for CASSTTSGTRIHGYTF.